This T cell receptor beta chain was captured in a study of identical twins (dated by TCRdb to the mid-2010s). About the study as a whole: The study deep-sequenced TCR alpha and beta repertoires from monozygotic twins, unrelated adults of various ages and cord blood to test whether fetal clonotypes persist. To rule out contamination, replicate twin experiments were performed at different times with different library preparation protocols.

General conclusions and limits of the study: In monozygotic twins, out-of-frame TCR alpha sharing was systematically underestimated by recombination models, although the models agreed with sharing between unrelated individuals. Conclusions relied on cross-sectional statistical analysis, since the same donors could not be followed over many years. The excess sharing between twins in beta out-of-frame sequences was weaker because fewer shared sequences reduced the signal-to-noise ratio. Zero-insertion analyses could be partly confounded by invariant T cells such as MAIT and iNKT, although diverse VJ usage argued against such confounding for most clonotypes. Out-of-frame TCR alpha sequences shared between twins showed an excess of low generation-probability sequences compared with coincidental sharing between unrelated individuals. Abundant cord blood beta clonotypes had fewer insertions, young adult naive repertoires showed a similar but weaker trend, and memory repertoires showed no such trend.

All donors were healthy Caucasians. Three pairs of female monozygotic twins, all aged roughly 18 to 29 years, made up the twin cohort. Positive isolation kits from Invitrogen were used to isolate the CD4+ and CD8+ T cell populations. Including cysteine and phenylalanine, the CDR3 has 18 amino acids. Here the CDR3 DNA is all that survives: 54 bases in frame from base 1. CDR1 SGHAT and CDR2 FQNNGV were looked up in the germline V gene. After removal of 5 bases from V and 1 base from J, the junction retains 12 bases not matched to a gene. This clonotype appeared a few times. No cognate antigen has been identified for it. No much larger clone is present one base from it, and per-base qualities are unavailable. Libraries were made using 5' RACE. This sample was sequenced with an Illumina HiSeq 2000. A universal primer binding site was added through template switching, and the final cDNA carried a unique molecular identifier so that TCR cDNA molecules could be counted accurately. Specific primers in the conserved constant-segment region were used to synthesize first-strand cDNA for the TCR alpha and beta chains. To control for contamination, each cDNA library was double barcoded with a SMART-Mk sample barcode plus Illumina barcodes. Two successive PCR steps introduced TruSeq adapter sequences along with Illumina sample barcodes. The Illumina HiSeq platform was used with custom primers to sequence TCR alpha and beta cDNA libraries. The original pipeline was this. Unique molecular identifiers were extracted from raw reads with MiGEC, and CDR3 positions were determined with MiXCR. Recombination models were inferred per individual with the repgenHMM and IGoR tools using an EM algorithm. Shared clonotypes were analyzed with the tcR package in R, and sharing was normalized by the product of cloneset sizes. Out-of-frame nonproductive sequences were analyzed to study raw recombination free of thymic and clonal selection effects. The public reads were quality trimmed at Q25 with fastp and then assembled into clones with MiXCR by TCRdb, keeping productive beta chains. Under each unique CDR3 protein, matching rows form one entry showing the most common genes and DNA. These V and J calls derive from TCRdb rather than the authors' analysis. Across this sample there are more than 400,000 distinct CDR3 sequences, with roughly 15% seen only once. Around 0.4% of the sample lies in the top ten.

Separately, the same data were catalogued under a study of yellow fever vaccine responses in identical twins. Drawing on the second study: According to the authors, the vaccine-induced T cell response in identical twins seemed to be partly convergent and partly specific to each individual. Focusing on identical twins, the study followed the T cell clones that responded to the vaccine, and did so with precision.

The clonotype was recovered from a woman aged 18-30 years in good health. Here the chain combines TRBV11-2 and TRBJ2-3, with TRBD2 identical over 10 junction bases. Sequencing was performed on CD4+ T cells sorted from blood. Here the CDR3 is given as CASSDWASGRLGTDTQYF. The sequenced DNA: TGTGCCAGCAGCGATTGGGCTAGCGGGAGACTTGGCACAGATACGCAGTATTTT.